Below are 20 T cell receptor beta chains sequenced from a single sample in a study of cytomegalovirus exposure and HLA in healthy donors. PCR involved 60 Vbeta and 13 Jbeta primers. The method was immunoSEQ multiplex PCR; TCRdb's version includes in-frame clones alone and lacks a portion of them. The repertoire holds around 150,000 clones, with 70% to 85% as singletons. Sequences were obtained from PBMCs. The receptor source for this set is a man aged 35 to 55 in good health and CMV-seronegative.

CDR3 nucleotide sequence: TGTGCCAGCAGTCCGAGCCCGAGAGGCCATGAGCAGTTCTTC. Encoded protein: CASSPSPRGHEQFF. This chain connects TRBV27 to TRBJ2-1; D gene ambiguous. The CDR3 has 14 amino acids. With 5 bases removed from V and 8 bases from J, the gap between germline ends came to 16 bases. Germline values: CDR1 MNHEY, CDR2 SMNVEV (reference sequence).

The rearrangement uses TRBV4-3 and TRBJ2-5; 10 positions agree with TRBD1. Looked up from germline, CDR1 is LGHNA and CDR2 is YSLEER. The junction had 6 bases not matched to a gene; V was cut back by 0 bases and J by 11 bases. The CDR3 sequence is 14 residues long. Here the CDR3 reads CASSQDGTGEEQYF. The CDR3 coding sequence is TGCGCCAGCAGCCAAGATGGGACAGGGGAGGAGCAGTACTTC.

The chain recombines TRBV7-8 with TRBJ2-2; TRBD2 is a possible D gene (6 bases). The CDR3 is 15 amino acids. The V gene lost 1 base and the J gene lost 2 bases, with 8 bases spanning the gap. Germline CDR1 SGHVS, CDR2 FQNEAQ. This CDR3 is CASSLVSGNTGELFF. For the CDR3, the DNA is TGTGCCAGCAGCTTAGTTAGCGGTAACACCGGGGAGCTGTTTTTT.

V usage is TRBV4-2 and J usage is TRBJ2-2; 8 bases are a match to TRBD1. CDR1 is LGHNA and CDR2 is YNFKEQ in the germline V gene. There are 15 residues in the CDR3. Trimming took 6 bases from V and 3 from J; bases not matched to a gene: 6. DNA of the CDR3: TGTGCCAGCAGTCCAACAGGGGGTGACACCGGGGAGCTGTTTTTT. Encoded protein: CASSPTGGDTGELFF.

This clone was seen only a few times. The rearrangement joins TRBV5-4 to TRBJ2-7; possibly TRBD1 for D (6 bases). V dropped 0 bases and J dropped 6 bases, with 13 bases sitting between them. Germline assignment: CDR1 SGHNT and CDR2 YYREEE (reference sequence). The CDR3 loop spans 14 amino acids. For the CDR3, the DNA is TGTGCCAGCAGCTTGGAGGGGGTAGGACGCGAGCAGTACTTC. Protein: CASSLEGVGREQYF.

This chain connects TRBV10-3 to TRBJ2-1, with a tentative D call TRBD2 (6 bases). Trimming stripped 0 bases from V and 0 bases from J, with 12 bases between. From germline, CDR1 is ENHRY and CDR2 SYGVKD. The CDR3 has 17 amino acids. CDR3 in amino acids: CAISESDPRGSYNEQFF. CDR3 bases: TGTGCCATCAGTGAGTCGGACCCGCGGGGCTCCTACAATGAGCAGTTCTTC.

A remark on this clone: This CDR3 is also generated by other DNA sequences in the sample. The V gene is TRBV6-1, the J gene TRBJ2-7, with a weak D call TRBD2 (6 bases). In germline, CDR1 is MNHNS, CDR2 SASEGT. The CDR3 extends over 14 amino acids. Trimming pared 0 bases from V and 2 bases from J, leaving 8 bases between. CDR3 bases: TGTGCCAGCAGTGAAGCGGGGGGAACCTACGAGCAGTACTTC. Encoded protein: CASSEAGGTYEQYF.

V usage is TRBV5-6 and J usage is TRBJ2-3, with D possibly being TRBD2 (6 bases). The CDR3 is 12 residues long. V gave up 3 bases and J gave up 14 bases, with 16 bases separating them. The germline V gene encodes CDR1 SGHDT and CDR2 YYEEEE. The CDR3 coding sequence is TGTGCCAGCAGCTCCCGGACCGGGAGTCTGTATTTT. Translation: CASSSRTGSLYF.

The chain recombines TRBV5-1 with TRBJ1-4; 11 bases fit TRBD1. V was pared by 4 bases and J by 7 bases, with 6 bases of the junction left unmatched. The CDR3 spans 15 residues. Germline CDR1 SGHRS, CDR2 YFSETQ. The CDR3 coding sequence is TGCGCCAGCAGCAACGGGACAGGGGGAAGTGAAAAACTGTTTTTT. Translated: CASSNGTGGSEKLFF.

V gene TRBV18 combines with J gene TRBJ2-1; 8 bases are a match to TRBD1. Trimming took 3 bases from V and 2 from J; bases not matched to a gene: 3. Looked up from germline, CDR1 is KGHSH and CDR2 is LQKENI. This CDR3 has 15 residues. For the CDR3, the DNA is TGTGCCAGCTCACCGACAGGGGAGCCCTACAATGAGCAGTTCTTC. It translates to CASSPTGEPYNEQFF.

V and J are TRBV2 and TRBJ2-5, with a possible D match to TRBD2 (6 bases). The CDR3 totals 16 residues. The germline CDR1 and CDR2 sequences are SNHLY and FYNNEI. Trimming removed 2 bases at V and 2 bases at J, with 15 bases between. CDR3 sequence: CASSENLATTQETQYF. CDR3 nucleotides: TGTGCCAGCAGTGAAAATCTAGCGACTACACAAGAGACCCAGTACTTC.

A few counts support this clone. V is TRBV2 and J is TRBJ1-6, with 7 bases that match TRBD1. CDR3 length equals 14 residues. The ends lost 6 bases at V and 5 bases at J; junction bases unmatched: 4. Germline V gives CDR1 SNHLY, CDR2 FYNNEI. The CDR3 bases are TGTGCCAGCAGACAGGGGACGGATAATTCACCCCTCCACTTT. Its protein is CASRQGTDNSPLHF.

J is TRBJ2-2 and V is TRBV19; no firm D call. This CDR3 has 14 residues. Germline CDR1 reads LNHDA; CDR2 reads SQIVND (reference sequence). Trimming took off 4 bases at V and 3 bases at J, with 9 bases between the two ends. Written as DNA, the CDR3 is TGTGCCAGTAGTAGCCGACTGGACACCGGGGAGCTGTTTTTT. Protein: CASSSRLDTGELFF.

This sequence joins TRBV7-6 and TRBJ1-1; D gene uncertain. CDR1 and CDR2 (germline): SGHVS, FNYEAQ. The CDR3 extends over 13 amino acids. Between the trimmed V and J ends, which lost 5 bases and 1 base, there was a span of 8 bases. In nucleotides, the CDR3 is TGTGCCAGCAGCCCCCTGGCGAACACTGAAGCTTTCTTT. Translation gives CASSPLANTEAFF.

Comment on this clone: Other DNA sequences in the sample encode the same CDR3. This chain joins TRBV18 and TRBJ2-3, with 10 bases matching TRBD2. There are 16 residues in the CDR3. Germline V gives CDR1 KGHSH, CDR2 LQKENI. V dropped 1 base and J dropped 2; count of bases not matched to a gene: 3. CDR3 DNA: TGTGCCAGCTCACCACGACTAGCGGGTAACACAGATACGCAGTATTTT. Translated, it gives CASSPRLAGNTDTQYF.

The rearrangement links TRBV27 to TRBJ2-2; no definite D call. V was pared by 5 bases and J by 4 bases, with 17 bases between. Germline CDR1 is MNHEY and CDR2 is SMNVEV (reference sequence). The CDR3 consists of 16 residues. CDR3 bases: TGTGCCAGCAGTCCCCCTTACCCCTGGGCCACCGGGGAGCTGTTTTTT. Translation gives CASSPPYPWATGELFF.

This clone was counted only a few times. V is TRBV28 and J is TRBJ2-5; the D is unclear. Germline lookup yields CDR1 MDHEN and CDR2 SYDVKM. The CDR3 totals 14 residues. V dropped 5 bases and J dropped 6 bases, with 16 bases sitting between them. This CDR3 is CASSPPRKEKTQYF. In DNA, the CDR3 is TGTGCCAGCAGTCCCCCCCGAAAGGAGAAGACCCAGTACTTC.

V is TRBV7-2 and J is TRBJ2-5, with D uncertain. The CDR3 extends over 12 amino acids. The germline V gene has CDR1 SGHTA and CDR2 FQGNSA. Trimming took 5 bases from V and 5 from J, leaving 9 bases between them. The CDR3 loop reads CASSPQLETQYF. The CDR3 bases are TGTGCCAGCAGCCCGCAGTTGGAGACCCAGTACTTC.

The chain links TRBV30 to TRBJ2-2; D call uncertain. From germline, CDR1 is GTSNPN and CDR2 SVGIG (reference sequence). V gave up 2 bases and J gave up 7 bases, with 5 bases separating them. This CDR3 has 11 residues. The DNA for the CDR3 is TGTGCCTGGAGTTTCGTCGGGGAGCTGTTTTTT. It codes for CAWSFVGELFF.

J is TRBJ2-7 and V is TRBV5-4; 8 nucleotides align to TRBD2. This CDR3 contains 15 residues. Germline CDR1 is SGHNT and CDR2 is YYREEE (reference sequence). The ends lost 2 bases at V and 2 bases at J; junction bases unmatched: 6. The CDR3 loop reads CASSLRLAGPYEQYF. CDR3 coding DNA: TGTGCCAGCAGCTTACGGTTAGCGGGACCCTACGAGCAGTACTTC.